Listed below are T cell receptor beta chains from one sample, sequenced in a study of technical replicates of blood from several donors. Measured with immunoSEQ multiplex PCR; TCRdb has only the in-frame clones, and not every one. The table has some 85,000 clones, about 96% seen once. The material sequenced was T cells isolated from PBMCs. These receptors all come from a human donor in good health. Each CDR3 is given with its conserved first and last residue. The D gene is left open where the match is weak. A clone size is listed for some rows: how often the clone was seen (once, few, many), or a class if it is expanded.

clone size: NA; J gene: TRBJ2-7; V gene: TRBV11-2; D gene: TRBD1; CDR3 protein: CASSLIQGATYEQYF; CDR3 DNA: TGTGCCAGCAGCTTAATACAGGGGGCGACCTACGAGCAGTACTTC
clone size: NA; J gene: TRBJ2-5; V gene: TRBV5-1; D gene: TRBD1; CDR3 protein: CASSSVGTGAEETQYF; CDR3 DNA: TGCGCCAGCAGCTCCGTCGGGACAGGGGCTGAAGAGACCCAGTACTTC
clone size: NA; J gene: TRBJ2-3; V gene: TRBV6-5; D gene: NA; CDR3 protein: CASSYTGSSPTDTQYF; CDR3 DNA: TGTGCCAGCAGTTACACAGGATCGTCCCCCACAGATACGCAGTATTTT
clone size: NA; J gene: TRBJ2-1; V gene: TRBV10-3; D gene: NA; CDR3 protein: CAISGLESSYNEQFF; CDR3 DNA: TGTGCCATCAGTGGTCTAGAGAGCTCCTACAATGAGCAGTTCTTC
clone size: NA; J gene: TRBJ2-5; V gene: TRBV23-1; D gene: NA; CDR3 protein: CASSQSNSVFGETQYF; CDR3 DNA: TGCGCCAGCAGTCAATCGAATAGCGTCTTTGGAGAGACCCAGTACTTC
clone size: NA; J gene: TRBJ1-5; V gene: TRBV10-3; D gene: NA; CDR3 protein: CAISPGAQNQPQHF; CDR3 DNA: TGTGCCATCAGTCCCGGAGCTCAAAATCAGCCCCAGCATTTT
clone size: NA; J gene: TRBJ2-2; V gene: TRBV27; D gene: NA; CDR3 protein: CASSLQLINTGELFF; CDR3 DNA: TGTGCCAGCAGTTTACAACTAATTAACACCGGGGAGCTGTTTTTT
clone size: NA; J gene: TRBJ1-2; V gene: TRBV29-1; D gene: NA; CDR3 protein: CSVEEGANYGYTF; CDR3 DNA: TGCAGCGTTGAAGAGGGAGCTAACTATGGCTACACCTTC
clone size: NA; J gene: TRBJ2-5; V gene: TRBV28; D gene: NA; CDR3 protein: CASSLSLTVETQYF; CDR3 DNA: TGTGCCAGCAGTTTAAGTTTAACAGTAGAGACCCAGTACTTC
clone size: NA; J gene: TRBJ2-1; V gene: TRBV5-1; D gene: TRBD2; CDR3 protein: CASSSSGRNEQFF; CDR3 DNA: TGCGCCAGCAGCTCGAGCGGGAGGAATGAGCAGTTCTTC
clone size: NA; J gene: TRBJ2-7; V gene: TRBV6-5; D gene: TRBD1; CDR3 protein: CASSLKGQGAHEQYF; CDR3 DNA: TGTGCCAGCAGTCTAAAGGGACAGGGGGCGCACGAGCAGTACTTC
clone size: NA; J gene: TRBJ1-5; V gene: TRBV7-2; D gene: NA; CDR3 protein: CASSQGTTPRQPQHF; CDR3 DNA: TGTGCCAGCAGCCAGGGGACAACCCCCAGACAGCCCCAGCATTTT
clone size: NA; J gene: TRBJ2-2; V gene: TRBV4-2; D gene: NA; CDR3 protein: CASSQVANGELFF; CDR3 DNA: TGTGCCAGCAGCCAAGTAGCTAACGGGGAGCTGTTTTTT
clone size: once; J gene: TRBJ1-5; V gene: TRBV2; D gene: TRBD1; CDR3 protein: CASSEALDRAYSNQPQHF; CDR3 DNA: TGTGCCAGCAGTGAAGCGTTAGACAGGGCGTATAGCAATCAGCCCCAGCATTTT
clone size: once; J gene: TRBJ1-3; V gene: TRBV5-1; D gene: NA; CDR3 protein: CASSLGPQGSGNTIYF; CDR3 DNA: TGCGCCAGCAGCTTGGGGCCACAGGGCTCTGGAAACACCATATATTTT
clone size: NA; J gene: TRBJ1-5; V gene: TRBV6-1; D gene: NA; CDR3 protein: CASSGGLSFNQPQHF; CDR3 DNA: TGTGCCAGCAGTGGGGGGCTTTCCTTCAATCAGCCCCAGCATTTT
clone size: NA; J gene: TRBJ2-2; V gene: TRBV7-2; D gene: NA; CDR3 protein: CASSLAPTGELFF; CDR3 DNA: TGTGCCAGCAGCTTAGCCCCTACCGGGGAGCTGTTTTTT
clone size: NA; J gene: TRBJ2-1; V gene: TRBV12-5; D gene: NA; CDR3 protein: CASDPSLDVYYNEQFF; CDR3 DNA: TGTGCTAGTGACCCCTCACTAGACGTCTACTACAATGAGCAGTTCTTC
clone size: NA; J gene: TRBJ2-7; V gene: TRBV4-3; D gene: TRBD2; CDR3 protein: CASSQGTSGTIYEQYF; CDR3 DNA: TGCGCCAGCAGCCAAGGAACTAGCGGGACGATTTACGAGCAGTACTTC
clone size: NA; J gene: TRBJ2-3; V gene: TRBV5-1; D gene: TRBD2; CDR3 protein: CASSRTSGVPTDTQYF; CDR3 DNA: TGCGCCAGCAGCAGGACTAGCGGGGTTCCCACAGATACGCAGTATTTT
clone size: NA; J gene: TRBJ2-2; V gene: TRBV7-6; D gene: NA; CDR3 protein: CASSLSSGELFF; CDR3 DNA: TGTGCCAGCAGCTTAAGCTCCGGGGAGCTGTTTTTT
clone size: NA; J gene: TRBJ2-2; V gene: TRBV6-5; D gene: TRBD1; CDR3 protein: CASSSPRDRNTGELFF; CDR3 DNA: TGTGCCAGCAGTTCCCCTAGGGACAGGAACACCGGGGAGCTGTTTTTT
clone size: NA; J gene: TRBJ2-7; V gene: TRBV7-2; D gene: NA; CDR3 protein: CASSLDAGTQVGQYF; CDR3 DNA: TGTGCCAGCAGCTTAGATGCGGGGACCCAAGTCGGGCAGTACTTC
clone size: NA; J gene: TRBJ2-7; V gene: TRBV9; D gene: TRBD2; CDR3 protein: CASSGGLAFYEQYF; CDR3 DNA: TGTGCCAGCAGCGGGGGACTAGCTTTCTACGAGCAGTACTTC
clone size: NA; J gene: TRBJ1-2; V gene: TRBV2; D gene: NA; CDR3 protein: CASSENRANYGYTF; CDR3 DNA: TGTGCCAGCAGTGAAAACAGAGCTAACTATGGCTACACCTTC
clone size: NA; J gene: TRBJ2-5; V gene: TRBV30; D gene: NA; CDR3 protein: CAWGTGDKKETQYF; CDR3 DNA: TGTGCCTGGGGAACCGGGGACAAGAAAGAGACCCAGTACTTC
clone size: NA; J gene: TRBJ1-5; V gene: TRBV19; D gene: NA; CDR3 protein: CASSIAPYPNQPQHF; CDR3 DNA: TGTGCCAGTAGTATTGCCCCCTACCCTAATCAGCCCCAGCATTTT
clone size: NA; J gene: TRBJ2-7; V gene: TRBV4-1; D gene: TRBD2; CDR3 protein: CASSQVYTSAYYEQYF; CDR3 DNA: TGCGCCAGCAGCCAAGTTTACACTAGCGCCTACTACGAGCAGTACTTC
clone size: NA; J gene: TRBJ1-5; V gene: TRBV5-5; D gene: NA; CDR3 protein: CASSSDFRSDQPQHF; CDR3 DNA: TGTGCCAGCAGCTCTGACTTCCGAAGTGATCAGCCCCAGCATTTT
clone size: NA; J gene: TRBJ2-7; V gene: TRBV4-1; D gene: NA; CDR3 protein: CASSQEPGIHAYEQYF; CDR3 DNA: TGCGCCAGCAGCCAAGAGCCGGGGATTCACGCCTACGAGCAGTACTTC
clone size: NA; J gene: TRBJ1-2; V gene: TRBV7-9; D gene: TRBD1; CDR3 protein: CASSPDRDGYTF; CDR3 DNA: TGTGCCAGCAGCCCGGACAGGGATGGCTACACCTTC
clone size: NA; J gene: TRBJ2-7; V gene: TRBV4-1; D gene: NA; CDR3 protein: CASSQGQPSDEQYF; CDR3 DNA: TGCGCCAGCAGCCAAGGACAGCCAAGCGACGAGCAGTACTTC
clone size: NA; J gene: TRBJ2-3; V gene: TRBV7-9; D gene: TRBD2; CDR3 protein: CASSPRAGEDTQYF; CDR3 DNA: TGTGCCAGCAGCCCCCGAGCGGGAGAAGATACGCAGTATTTT
clone size: NA; J gene: TRBJ1-4; V gene: TRBV4-3; D gene: TRBD1; CDR3 protein: CASSQDGGTGREKLFF; CDR3 DNA: TGCGCCAGCAGCCAAGATGGGGGGACAGGGCGGGAAAAACTGTTTTTT
clone size: few; J gene: TRBJ1-1; V gene: TRBV7-7; D gene: NA; CDR3 protein: CASSHRLNTEAFF; CDR3 DNA: TGTGCTAGCAGCCATAGATTAAACACTGAAGCTTTCTTT
clone size: NA; J gene: TRBJ2-7; V gene: TRBV5-6; D gene: TRBD2; CDR3 protein: CASSLGLAGTYEQYF; CDR3 DNA: TGTGCCAGCAGCTTGGGACTAGCGGGAACCTACGAGCAGTACTTC
clone size: NA; J gene: TRBJ1-1; V gene: TRBV11-2; D gene: NA; CDR3 protein: CASSLGRGRTTEAFF; CDR3 DNA: TGTGCCAGCAGCTTAGGTCGAGGGAGGACCACTGAAGCTTTCTTT
clone size: NA; J gene: TRBJ2-4; V gene: TRBV2; D gene: NA; CDR3 protein: CASTGLDEAKNIQYF; CDR3 DNA: TGTGCCAGCACAGGGCTGGATGAGGCCAAAAACATTCAGTACTTC
clone size: NA; J gene: TRBJ2-2; V gene: TRBV4-2; D gene: TRBD2; CDR3 protein: CASSQLAGDTGELFF; CDR3 DNA: TGTGCCAGCAGCCAACTAGCGGGAGACACCGGGGAGCTGTTTTTT
clone size: NA; J gene: TRBJ2-3; V gene: TRBV28; D gene: TRBD2; CDR3 protein: CASSLGVAGGPRDTQYF; CDR3 DNA: TGTGCCAGCAGTTTAGGAGTAGCGGGAGGGCCAAGAGATACGCAGTATTTT
clone size: NA; J gene: TRBJ2-7; V gene: TRBV27; D gene: TRBD1; CDR3 protein: CASRKPTGPYEQYF; CDR3 DNA: TGTGCCAGCAGAAAGCCGACAGGGCCCTACGAGCAGTACTTC
clone size: NA; J gene: TRBJ2-6; V gene: TRBV5-1; D gene: TRBD2; CDR3 protein: CASSLEREITGANVLTF; CDR3 DNA: TGCGCCAGCAGCTTGGAGCGGGAAATAACTGGGGCCAACGTCCTGACTTTC
clone size: NA; J gene: TRBJ2-7; V gene: TRBV5-4; D gene: TRBD2; CDR3 protein: CASRGGVAYEQYF; CDR3 DNA: TGTGCCAGCAGGGGAGGGGTCGCCTACGAGCAGTACTTC
clone size: NA; J gene: TRBJ2-5; V gene: TRBV9; D gene: NA; CDR3 protein: CASSVGTWTEETQYF; CDR3 DNA: TGTGCCAGCAGCGTGGGAACCTGGACAGAAGAGACCCAGTACTTC
clone size: NA; J gene: TRBJ2-7; V gene: TRBV11-2; D gene: NA; CDR3 protein: CASSLVPGYEQYF; CDR3 DNA: TGTGCCAGCAGCTTAGTCCCAGGTTACGAGCAGTACTTC
clone size: NA; J gene: TRBJ2-7; V gene: TRBV11-2; D gene: NA; CDR3 protein: CASSSLAGSSYEQYF; CDR3 DNA: TGTGCCAGCAGCTCATTGGCGGGCAGCTCCTACGAGCAGTACTTC